The next 22 T cell receptor beta chains were all read from a single sample in a study of identifying expanded T cells in peripheral blood. Measured with immunoSEQ multiplex PCR; TCRdb has only the in-frame clones, and not every one. The sample has around 60,000 clones, roughly four fifths seen once. The source material was blood. These receptors all come from a person between 18 and 75 years old in good health.

The chain combines TRBV2 with TRBJ2-6, with a weak D call TRBD2 (5 bases). The CDR3 contains 16 residues. V lost 3 bases and J lost 0, with 9 bases in between. Per the germline V gene, CDR1 is SNHLY and CDR2 is FYNNEI. CDR3 coding DNA: TGTGCCAGCAGTGATCGGGAACCCTCTGGGGCCAACGTCCTGACTTTC. The encoded protein is CASSDREPSGANVLTF.

This chain connects TRBV2 to TRBJ1-5; D may be TRBD1 (6 bases). V lost 6 bases and J 9 bases, leaving 18 bases between the germline ends. Per germline, CDR1 SNHLY and CDR2 FYNNEI. This CDR3 comprises 14 residues. The CDR3 loop reads CASSPTTGPGPQHF. DNA of the CDR3: TGTGCCAGCAGCCCAACTACAGGGCCAGGGCCCCAGCATTTT.

V and J are TRBV25-1 and TRBJ1-2; D is unclear. This CDR3 comprises 12 residues. CDR1 and CDR2 from the germline V gene are MGHDK and SYGVNS. Trimming shortened V by 6 bases and J by 8 bases, and 13 bases separated the two germline ends. The CDR3: CASRADLRGYTF. Here the CDR3 DNA reads TGTGCCAGCAGGGCTGACCTCCGGGGCTACACCTTC.

This chain uses TRBV5-1 with TRBJ1-4; TRBD1 aligns across 7 bases. The CDR3 runs 14 residues. The germline V gene has CDR1 SGHRS and CDR2 YFSETQ. V dropped 0 bases and J dropped 6; count of bases not matched to a gene: 2. The DNA of the CDR3 is TGCGCCAGCAGCTTGGGACAGGGAGATGAAAAACTGTTTTTT. It yields the protein CASSLGQGDEKLFF.

This clone was counted a few times. The chain uses TRBV4-1 and TRBJ1-4; possible D gene TRBD1, 5 bases. The CDR3 loop spans 17 amino acids. Germline V gene sequence: CDR1 MGHRA, CDR2 YSYEKL. The V end lost 0 bases, the J end lost 5 bases, and 16 bases lay between the germline ends. The CDR3, as DNA: TGCGCCAGCAGCCAAGAGGGGCTCGGGCTTCGGAATGAAAAACTGTTTTTT. It specifies CASSQEGLGLRNEKLFF.

This chain links TRBV5-1 with TRBJ2-7, with unresolved D. The germline V and J ends were trimmed by 4 bases and 0 bases, with 8 bases remaining between them. This CDR3 contains 13 residues. Germline values: CDR1 SGHRS, CDR2 YFSETQ. CDR3 amino acids: CASSGGVSYEQYF. CDR3 nucleotide sequence: TGCGCCAGCAGCGGCGGTGTCTCCTACGAGCAGTACTTC.

V is TRBV7-2 and J is TRBJ2-2, with TRBD2 identical over 8 bases. The V and J ends lost 4 bases and 6 bases, in that order; junction bases with no gene match: 4. Germline V gene data show CDR1 as SGHTA and CDR2 as FQGNSA. This CDR3 comprises 14 residues. As DNA, the CDR3 is TGTGCCAGCAGCTCCCGGGGGGGCTCCGGGGAGCTGTTTTTT. Residues: CASSSRGGSGELFF.

The chain recombines TRBV11-2 with TRBJ2-1; perhaps D is TRBD1 or TRBD2 (6 bases each). The CDR3 length is 16 residues. Germline loops: CDR1 SGHAT, CDR2 FQNNGV. V lost 0 bases to trimming and J lost 9 bases, with 18 bases between them. CDR3 in DNA: TGTGCCAGCAGCTTAGATGGCCGGGGGCCTTCAGGTGAGCAGTTCTTC. Amino acid sequence: CASSLDGRGPSGEQFF.

The chain combines TRBV5-4 with TRBJ2-3; D is tentatively TRBD1 or TRBD2 (6 bases each). With 0 bases removed from V and 5 bases from J, the gap between germline ends came to 10 bases. CDR3 length equals 14 residues. CDR1 and CDR2 from the germline V gene are SGHNT and YYREEE (reference sequence). CDR3 DNA: TGTGCCAGCAGCTTGGGGGGGGCGGAAGATACGCAGTATTTT. It translates to CASSLGGAEDTQYF.

The chain employs TRBV5-1 and TRBJ2-4, with 11 nucleotides matching TRBD1. V was clipped by 1 base and J by 9 bases; unmatched bases: 6. The CDR3 consists of 15 residues. Germline CDR1 SGHRS, CDR2 YFSETQ. The CDR3 region is CASSLPGQGAAIQYF. In nucleotides, the CDR3 is TGCGCCAGCAGCTTGCCCGGACAGGGGGCGGCCATTCAGTACTTC.

V usage is TRBV5-6 and J usage is TRBJ2-3; no clear D gene. Trimming cost V 0 bases and J 3 bases, with 8 bases left between them. CDR3 length equals 14 residues. The V gene's germline CDR1 is SGHDT and CDR2 YYEEEE. The CDR3 region is CASSLGQQTDTQYF. CDR3 sequence (DNA): TGTGCCAGCAGCTTGGGGCAGCAAACAGATACGCAGTATTTT.

This chain uses TRBV5-4 with TRBJ1-4; 10 bases align to TRBD1. The V and J ends lost 4 bases and 5 bases, in that order; junction bases with no gene match: 5. The CDR3 consists of 15 residues. CDR1 and CDR2 (germline): SGHNT, YYREEE (reference sequence). CDR3 protein: CASSQTGGKNEKLFF. CDR3 bases: TGTGCCAGCAGCCAGACAGGGGGCAAAAATGAAAAACTGTTTTTT. Looking up the rest from reference TRBV5-4 and TRBJ1-4 gives the full variable domain: ETGVTQSPTHLIKTRGQQVTLRCSSQSGHNTVSWYQQALGQGPQFIFQYYREEENGRGNFPPRFSGLQFPNYSSELNVNALELDDSALYLCASSQTGGKNEKLFFGSGTQLSVL.

This clone was counted only a few times. The V call is TRBV2, the J call TRBJ1-1; D perhaps matches TRBD1 (5 bases). Germline values: CDR1 SNHLY, CDR2 FYNNEI. The CDR3 has 13 amino acids. The V and J ends lost 4 bases and 5 bases respectively, with 11 bases between them. CDR3 bases: TGTGCCAGCAGTGGGGAGGGGCGGACTGAAGCTTTCTTT. Translating it yields CASSGEGRTEAFF.

The chain joins TRBV7-2 to TRBJ2-3; D may be TRBD1 (6 bases). Trimming took 3 bases from V and 3 from J, leaving 13 bases between them. Germline CDR1 is SGHTA and CDR2 is FQGNSA. The CDR3 runs to 15 residues. The CDR3 bases are TGTGCCAGCAGCTTTGAGTCAGGGGAAACAGATACGCAGTATTTT. This encodes CASSFESGETDTQYF.

The gene calls are TRBV2 and TRBJ1-2, with D possibly TRBD1 on 6 matching bases. CDR3 length: 15 amino acids. V was cut by 2 bases and J by 2 bases, with 12 bases left in between. CDR1 is SNHLY and CDR2 is FYNNEI in the germline V gene. CDR3 sequence reads: CASSEPRGGNYGYTF. The DNA for the CDR3 is TGTGCCAGCAGTGAACCCAGGGGAGGGAACTATGGCTACACCTTC.

The chain is built from TRBV27 and TRBJ2-7, with D perhaps TRBD1 (6 bases). The CDR3 extends over 15 amino acids. V was cut by 4 bases and J by 6 bases, with 19 bases left in between. CDR1 MNHEY and CDR2 SMNVEV come from the germline V gene (reference sequence). CDR3 region: CASSYLGRGPIEQYF. The CDR3 nucleotides read TGTGCCAGCAGTTACTTGGGCAGGGGACCCATCGAGCAGTACTTC.

The J gene is TRBJ2-3, the V gene TRBV4-1, with D maybe TRBD1 (5 bases). Germline V gene lookup returns CDR1 MGHRA and CDR2 YSYEKL. This CDR3 contains 13 residues. V lost 5 bases and J 4 bases, leaving 10 bases between the germline ends. CDR3 in amino acids: CASSFRAADTQYF. The CDR3 coding sequence is TGCGCCAGCAGCTTCAGGGCGGCAGATACGCAGTATTTT.

The count of this clone is one. The chain employs TRBV9 and TRBJ2-2, with 9 bases aligning to TRBD2. The V gene's germline CDR1 is SGDLS and CDR2 YYNGEE. V dropped 3 bases and J dropped 2; count of bases not matched to a gene: 5. The CDR3 sequence is 16 residues long. For the CDR3, the DNA is TGTGCCAGCAGCGCACGCGGGGGGGCAAACACCGGGGAGCTGTTTTTT. Encoded protein: CASSARGGANTGELFF.

This clone was detected only a few times. This chain connects TRBV6-4 to TRBJ1-2; 8 bases line up with TRBD1. The CDR3 is made up of 14 amino acids. CDR1 and CDR2 from the germline V gene are MRHNA and SNTAGT. V was pared by 3 bases and J by 9 bases, with 9 bases of the junction left unmatched. The DNA for the CDR3 is TGTGCCAGCAGTGATGACAGGGGTCTTGGCTGCTACACCTTC. Translating gives CASSDDRGLGCYTF.

The chain has TRBV5-6 and TRBJ1-2; 9 positions agree with TRBD1. Trimming cost V 3 bases and J 4 bases; bases outside gene matches: 7. The CDR3 extends over 15 amino acids. Germline CDR1 reads SGHDT; CDR2 reads YYEEEE. CDR3 sequence: CASSYRGPIFYGYTF. The CDR3 DNA is TGTGCCAGCAGCTACAGGGGGCCAATATTCTATGGCTACACCTTC. The full variable domain, in which reference TRBV5-6 and TRBJ1-2 provide the parts outside the CDR3, is DAGVTQSPTHLIKTRGQQVTLRCSPKSGHDTVSWYQQALGQGPQFIFQYYEEEERQRGNFPDRFSGHQFPNYSSELNVNALLLGDSALYLCASSYRGPIFYGYTFGSGTRLTVV.

This clone was counted a few times. CDR3 residues: CASSPRPARLGQETQYF. CDR3 nucleotide sequence: TGTGCCAGCAGCCCCCGACCGGCCAGGCTAGGCCAAGAGACCCAGTACTTC. The chain has TRBV11-3 and TRBJ2-5; D not resolved. Germline values: CDR1 SGHNT, CDR2 YENEEA. The V gene lost 5 bases and the J gene lost 1 base, with 20 bases spanning the gap. The CDR3 is 17 residues long.

The chain carries TRBV5-3 and TRBJ2-2; 11 bases are a match to TRBD2. TRBV5-3 is an ORF for which the function is uncertain. After removal of 4 bases from V and 2 bases from J, the junction contained 10 bases not matched to a gene. The CDR3 length is 18 residues. DNA of the CDR3: TGTGCCAGAAGCCACCTGACTAGCGGGATGATAAACACCGGGGAGCTGTTTTTT. It translates to CARSHLTSGMINTGELFF.